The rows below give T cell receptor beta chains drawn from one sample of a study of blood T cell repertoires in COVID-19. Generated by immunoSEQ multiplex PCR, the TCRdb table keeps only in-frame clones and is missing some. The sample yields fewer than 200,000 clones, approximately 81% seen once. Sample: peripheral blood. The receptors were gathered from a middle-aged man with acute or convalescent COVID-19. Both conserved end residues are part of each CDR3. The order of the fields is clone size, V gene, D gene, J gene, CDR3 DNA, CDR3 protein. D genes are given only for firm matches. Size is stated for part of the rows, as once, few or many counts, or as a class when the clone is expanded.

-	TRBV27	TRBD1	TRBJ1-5	TGTGCCAGCAGTCCGGGACAGTTGAGAAATCAGCCCCAGCATTTT	CASSPGQLRNQPQHF
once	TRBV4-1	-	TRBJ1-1	TGCGCCAGCAGCCCATCCTCGGGGAACACTGAAGCTTTCTTT	CASSPSSGNTEAFF
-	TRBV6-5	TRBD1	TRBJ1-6	TGTGCCAGCAGTTCGAGCAGGGGGCAGTCACCCCTCCACTTT	CASSSSRGQSPLHF
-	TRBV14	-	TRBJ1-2	TGTGCCAGCAGCCAAGCTCTAGCCTGGGGCTACACCTTC	CASSQALAWGYTF
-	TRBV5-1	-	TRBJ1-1	TGCGCCAGCAGCCCTGGAGGTCAGGTGAACACTGAAGCTTTCTTT	CASSPGGQVNTEAFF
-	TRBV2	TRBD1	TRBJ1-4	TGTGCCTCAGGACAGGGGGCAATTGCTAATGAAAAACTGTTTTTT	CASGQGAIANEKLFF
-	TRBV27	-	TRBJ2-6	TGTGCCAGCAGAACTTCCAGAGCGTCTGGGGCCAACGTCCTGACTTTC	CASRTSRASGANVLTF
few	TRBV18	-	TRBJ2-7	TGTGCCAGCTCACCGGCGGGAAGCTACTACGAGCAGTACTTC	CASSPAGSYYEQYF
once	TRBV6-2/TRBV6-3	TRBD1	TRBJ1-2	TGTGCCAGCAGTGACAGGGGGCAGGAAGGCTACACCTTC	CASSDRGQEGYTF
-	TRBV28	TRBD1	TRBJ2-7	TGTGCCAGCAGTCCCCATAGCCCCGGGACAGGGTCGGGTGAGCAGTACTTC	CASSPHSPGTGSGEQYF
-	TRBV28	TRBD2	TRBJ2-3	TGTGCCAGCAGTTTCCGCCCGGGACTAGAGTGGGATACGCAGTATTTT	CASSFRPGLEWDTQYF
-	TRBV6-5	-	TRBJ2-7	TGTGCCAGCAAGAAAGGTGACAGCCCCTACGAGCAGTACTTC	CASKKGDSPYEQYF
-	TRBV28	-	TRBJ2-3	TGTGCCAGCACTCCCGTGAGGGGGTCTAGCACAGATACGCAGTATTTT	CASTPVRGSSTDTQYF
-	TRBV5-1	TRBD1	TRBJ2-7	TGCGCCAGCAGCCCTTGGACAGGGCCCTCCTACGAGCAGTACTTC	CASSPWTGPSYEQYF
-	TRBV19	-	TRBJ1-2	TGTGCCAGTTACTTGAGTGGGGGCTCGGACGGCTACACCTTC	CASYLSGGSDGYTF
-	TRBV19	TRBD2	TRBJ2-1	TGTGCCAGTAGAACCGGGACTAGCGTCTACAATGAGCAGTTCTTC	CASRTGTSVYNEQFF
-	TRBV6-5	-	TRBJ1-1	TGTGCCAGCAGCCTGGCGGGGGGAAGTACTGAAGCTTTCTTT	CASSLAGGSTEAFF
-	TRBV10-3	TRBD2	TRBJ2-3	TGTGCCATCAGGCCGGGACTAGCGGGGGGTAGCACAGATACGCAGTATTTT	CAIRPGLAGGSTDTQYF
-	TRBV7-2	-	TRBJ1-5	TGTGCCAGCAGCTTAACTACAGGTAACGGCCAGCCCCAGCATTTT	CASSLTTGNGQPQHF
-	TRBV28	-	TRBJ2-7	TGTGCCAGCAGTCCGCAGGGAGGCCTAGACGAGCAGTACTTC	CASSPQGGLDEQYF
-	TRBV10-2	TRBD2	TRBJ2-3	TGCGCCAGCAGTGAGGCCCGGGGACTAGGGAGCACAGATACGCAGTATTTT	CASSEARGLGSTDTQYF
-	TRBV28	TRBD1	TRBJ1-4	TGTGCCAGCAGTACTCGGACAGGGAGGACTAATGAAAAACTGTTTTTT	CASSTRTGRTNEKLFF
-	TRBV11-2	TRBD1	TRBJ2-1	TGTGCCAGCAGCCTTAGGGGGACAGGGGGTGGAAGTGAGCAGTTCTTC	CASSLRGTGGGSEQFF
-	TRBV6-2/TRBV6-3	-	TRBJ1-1	TGTGCCAGCAGTTACTCGATCGGCGAGGGGGAGGAAGCTTTCTTT	CASSYSIGEGEEAFF
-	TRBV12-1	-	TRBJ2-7	TGTGCCAGCAGCTTTGGCGGGGGGGTTCCCTACGAGCAGTACTTC	CASSFGGGVPYEQYF
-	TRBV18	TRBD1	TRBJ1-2	TGTGCCAGCTCACCCCTGGACAGGGACTATGGCTACACCTTC	CASSPLDRDYGYTF
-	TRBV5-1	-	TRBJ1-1	TGCGCCAGCTCCCCGGGAGGCAGCGAAACTGAAGCTTTCTTT	CASSPGGSETEAFF
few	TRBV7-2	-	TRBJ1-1	TGTGCCAGCAGCACACAGATGGGGCTGAACACTGAAGCTTTCTTT	CASSTQMGLNTEAFF
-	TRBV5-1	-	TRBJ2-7	TGCGCCAGCAGCTTGGATGGGGGCACGTTAGTATACGAGCAGTACTTC	CASSLDGGTLVYEQYF
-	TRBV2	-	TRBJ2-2	TGTGCCAGCAGCCACAGGGATACCGGGGAGCTGTTTTTT	CASSHRDTGELFF
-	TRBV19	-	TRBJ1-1	TGTGCCAGTAGTATAGACTCAGGGAGGACTGAAGCTTTCTTT	CASSIDSGRTEAFF
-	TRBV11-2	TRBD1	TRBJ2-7	TGTGCCAGCAGCTTCTCGGGACAGACCTACGAGCAGTACTTC	CASSFSGQTYEQYF
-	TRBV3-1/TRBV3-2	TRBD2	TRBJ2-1	TGTGCCAGCAGCCACCCGGGGGAGGGCTACAATGAGCAGTTCTTC	CASSHPGEGYNEQFF
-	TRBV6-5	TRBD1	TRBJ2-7	TGTGCCAGCAGTTATGGGACAGGTGGAGAGCAGTACTTC	CASSYGTGGEQYF
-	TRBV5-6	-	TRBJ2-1	TGTGCCAGCAGCCCCCAGGGCCAACACAATGAGCAGTTCTTC	CASSPQGQHNEQFF
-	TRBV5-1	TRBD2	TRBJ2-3	TGCGCCAGCATGGGTAGAGCGGGGGGGCCGAGCCCTACGCAGTATTTT	CASMGRAGGPSPTQYF
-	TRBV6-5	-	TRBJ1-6	TGTGCCAGCAGTTACCCGCAGGGTAATTCACCCCTCCACTTT	CASSYPQGNSPLHF
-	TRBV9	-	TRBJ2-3	TGTGCCAGCAGCGACGAACAGGGATATACGCAGTATTTT	CASSDEQGYTQYF
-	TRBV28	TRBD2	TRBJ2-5	TGTGCCAGCAGATCCGGGGGGAACCAAGAGACCCAGTACTTC	CASRSGGNQETQYF
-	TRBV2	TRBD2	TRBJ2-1	TGTGCCAGCGGCCCAGCGGGGGTTGGTGAGCAGTTCTTC	CASGPAGVGEQFF